A selection of T cell receptor beta chains follows, all from one sample in a study of blood T cell repertoires in COVID-19. The assay was immunoSEQ multiplex PCR, and TCRdb's table has in-frame clones only and misses some. The data contain some 190,000 clones, about 85% of them singletons. Source material: peripheral blood. The receptors come from a human donor in a cohort sampled during active COVID-19. Both conserved end residues are part of each CDR3. The D gene is left open where the match is weak. Size tells how often a clone was seen (once, few, many) or the class of an expanded clone, and some rows leave it out.

15	TRBJ1-2	TRBV19	-	-	TGTGCCAGTAGTCCCCTGGGAGGGCCAAACTATGGCTACACCTTC	CASSPLGGPNYGYTF
13	TRBJ1-1	TRBV10-1	once	-	TGCGCCACCACCTGGCGACAGCACCACGAAGCTTTCTTT	CATTWRQHHEAFF
15	TRBJ1-1	TRBV5-1	-	-	TGCGCCAGCAGCTTTCTTCAGGGGCCGAACACTGAAGCTTTCTTT	CASSFLQGPNTEAFF
13	TRBJ2-7	TRBV24-1	few	-	TGTGCCACCAGTGATTGGCAAGGACAAGAGCAGTACTTC	CATSDWQGQEQYF
13	TRBJ2-1	TRBV6-5	-	-	TGTGCCAGCAGTTACTCTAGTACTGATGAGCAGTTCTTC	CASSYSSTDEQFF
14	TRBJ1-3	TRBV5-1	-	-	TGCGCCAGCAGCTTGGAACCAGCTGGAAACACCATATATTTT	CASSLEPAGNTIYF
15	TRBJ2-2	TRBV3-1/TRBV3-2	-	TRBD2	TGTGCCAGCAGCCAGATTAGCGGGAGAGGCGGGGAGCTGTTTTTT	CASSQISGRGGELFF
13	TRBJ1-6	TRBV30	many	-	TGTGCCTGGAGGGACAGTAATAATTCACCCCTCCACTTT	CAWRDSNNSPLHF
14	TRBJ1-5	TRBV7-6	-	TRBD1	TGTGCCAGCAGCTTGCGAGGGGGCGATCAGCCCCAGCATTTT	CASSLRGGDQPQHF
15	TRBJ2-5	TRBV5-1	-	-	TGCGCCAGCACCACAGCTTTTGGGGCCGAAGAGACCCAGTACTTC	CASTTAFGAEETQYF
15	TRBJ1-5	TRBV19	-	TRBD1	TGTGCCAGTAGCTCAGGACAGGGACCTTTTCAGCCCCAGCATTTT	CASSSGQGPFQPQHF
13	TRBJ2-7	TRBV29-1	-	TRBD2	TGCAGCGCAACTAGCGGGGGAGCCTACGAGCAGTACTTC	CSATSGGAYEQYF
15	TRBJ1-6	TRBV7-2	-	TRBD1	TGTGCCAGCAGCTCGGGACAGGCCTATAATTCACCCCTCCACTTT	CASSSGQAYNSPLHF
17	TRBJ2-3	TRBV9	-	TRBD2	TGTGCCAGCAGCGACCCAAGGGCGGGGGGACGCACAGATACGCAGTATTTT	CASSDPRAGGRTDTQYF
14	TRBJ1-3	TRBV11-2	many	-	TGTGCCAGCAGCCCAGGGCACTCTGGAAACACCATATATTTT	CASSPGHSGNTIYF
15	TRBJ2-1	TRBV2	once	-	TGTGCCAGCATCCCCAAGCGGCTACCATCCAATGAGCAGTTCTTC	CASIPKRLPSNEQFF
14	TRBJ1-6	TRBV13	-	-	TGTGCCAGCAGCGGAGGAAGTCATAATTCACCCCTCCACTTT	CASSGGSHNSPLHF
20	TRBJ2-1	TRBV6-2/TRBV6-3	once	TRBD2	TGTGCCAGCAGTTACTCGGGAAGTTGGACTAGCGGGGGGGCAGACAATGAGCAGTTCTTC	CASSYSGSWTSGGADNEQFF
14	TRBJ2-2	TRBV11-2	-	-	TGTGCCAGCAGCCGGGTGGTGGCCAGCGGGGAGCTGTTTTTT	CASSRVVASGELFF
12	TRBJ2-1	TRBV5-4	-	-	TGTGCCAGCAGCTTGGCAGACAATGAGCAGTTCTTC	CASSLADNEQFF
15	TRBJ1-2	TRBV29-1	-	TRBD1	TGCAGCGTTGTAATAAGACGGGACAGGCATGATGGCTACACCTTC	CSVVIRRDRHDGYTF
13	TRBJ2-3	TRBV7-2	-	-	TGTGCCAGCGCCGGCAGGGTTGTGGATACGCAGTATTTT	CASAGRVVDTQYF
16	TRBJ2-5	TRBV19	few	TRBD2	TGTGCCAGTAGTAAGAGACTAGCGGGGGGATCTGAGACCCAGTACTTC	CASSKRLAGGSETQYF
18	TRBJ2-2	TRBV2	-	TRBD2	TGTGCCAGCAGTGTCCCCAAGACTAGCGGGAGGGCCGCCGGGGAGCTGTTTTTT	CASSVPKTSGRAAGELFF
13	TRBJ2-1	TRBV3-1/TRBV3-2	-	-	TGTGCCAGCAGCCAAGAATCAGGCTATGAGCAGTTCTTC	CASSQESGYEQFF
14	TRBJ2-3	TRBV7-3	-	-	TGTGCCAGCAGCTTTGACGGGAGTACAGATACGCAGTATTTT	CASSFDGSTDTQYF
14	TRBJ2-5	TRBV5-6	-	-	TGTGCCAGCAGCGGACAGTCCCTACAAGAGACCCAGTACTTC	CASSGQSLQETQYF
13	TRBJ1-4	TRBV19	-	TRBD1	TGTGCCACGGAACAGGGGGCGTCAGGGAAACTGTTTTTT	CATEQGASGKLFF
20	TRBJ1-5	TRBV7-8	-	TRBD1	TGTGCCAGCAGCTTTGACCCGGGACAGTCCTTGATTTATAGCAATCAGCCCCAGCATTTT	CASSFDPGQSLIYSNQPQHF
16	TRBJ2-5	TRBV7-9	-	TRBD2	TGTGCCAGCAGCCGCGGGACTAGCGGATTCCAAGAGACCCAGTACTTC	CASSRGTSGFQETQYF
15	TRBJ1-4	TRBV6-5	-	TRBD1	TGTGCCAGCAGTTACGCGATCAGGGGGCTGGAAAAACTGTTTTTT	CASSYAIRGLEKLFF
15	TRBJ2-3	TRBV7-9	-	TRBD1	TGTGCCAGCAACCCGGGGACAGTTTCCACAGATACGCAGTATTTT	CASNPGTVSTDTQYF
15	TRBJ2-1	TRBV28	-	TRBD2	TGTGCCAGCAGCCGGGGGGACTTGTCTTACAATGAGCAGTTCTTC	CASSRGDLSYNEQFF
17	TRBJ1-2	TRBV9	-	TRBD1	TGTGCCAGCAGCGTTGGCCCCGGACAGGGACCGAACTATGGCTACACCTTC	CASSVGPGQGPNYGYTF
17	TRBJ2-1	TRBV5-1	-	TRBD2	TGCGCCAGCAGCTTTAGGGCGGGGGGCGGTCCCTACAATGAGCAGTTCTTC	CASSFRAGGGPYNEQFF
15	TRBJ1-5	TRBV6-5	-	-	TGTGCCAGCAGCTGGACAGTTTATAGCAATCAGCCCCAGCATTTT	CASSWTVYSNQPQHF
15	TRBJ2-7	TRBV9	once	TRBD1	TGTGCCAGCAGCGGACCGGGACAGCCCTCCTACGAGCAGTACTTC	CASSGPGQPSYEQYF
19	TRBJ2-1	TRBV6-6	-	TRBD1	TGTGCCAGCAGCTTTTACACCGGAGGTCGGGACAGGTACTACAATGAGCAGTTCTTC	CASSFYTGGRDRYYNEQFF
11	TRBJ1-1	TRBV3-1/TRBV3-2	once	-	TGTGCCAGCAGCCAGGGCTCTGAAGCTTTCTTT	CASSQGSEAFF
15	TRBJ2-6	TRBV7-2	-	-	TGTGCCAGCAGCACTGGGGCGGCCGGGGCCAACGTCCTGACTTTC	CASSTGAAGANVLTF
13	TRBJ2-3	TRBV6-5	-	TRBD1	TGTGCCTTACGGACAGGGGAGACAGATACGCAGTATTTT	CALRTGETDTQYF
13	TRBJ1-2	TRBV9	-	TRBD1	TGTGCCAGCAGCCGCTTAGGAGGGGGCGGCTACACCTTC	CASSRLGGGGYTF
18	TRBJ2-3	TRBV4-1	-	-	TGCGCCAGCAGCCAAGTCTATCGCCTTGGACAGAGCACAGATACGCAGTATTTT	CASSQVYRLGQSTDTQYF
13	TRBJ1-2	TRBV19	-	-	TGTGCCAGTAGTCAGGGTTTCCTCTATGGCTACACCTTC	CASSQGFLYGYTF
13	TRBJ2-3	TRBV19	-	TRBD2	TGTGCCAGTAGTGGCGGGGGAACAGATACGCAGTATTTT	CASSGGGTDTQYF
15	TRBJ1-1	TRBV2	-	-	TGTGCCAGCAGTGAACTAGGAGGGGAGAACACTGAAGCTTTCTTT	CASSELGGENTEAFF
13	TRBJ1-2	TRBV10-3	few	-	TGTGCCACCCAAACAGGTCGTTGGTATGGCTACACCTTC	CATQTGRWYGYTF
16	TRBJ1-3	TRBV9	few	-	TGTGCCAGCAGCACCTCTACAGGGCTCGCTGGAAACACCATATATTTT	CASSTSTGLAGNTIYF
15	TRBJ2-1	TRBV6-5	-	TRBD2	TGTGCCAGTGAAATAGCGGGAGTATCGATCAATGAGCAGTTCTTC	CASEIAGVSINEQFF
15	TRBJ2-1	TRBV7-2	-	-	TGTGCCAGCAGCTCTAATCGGTACTCCTACAATGAGCAGTTCTTC	CASSSNRYSYNEQFF
13	TRBJ1-2	TRBV6-5	-	-	TGTGCCAGCAGCCTCAGGCTGAACTATGGCTACACCTTC	CASSLRLNYGYTF
15	TRBJ2-5	TRBV10-3	-	TRBD2	TGTGCCATCAGTTCCAAGCTAGCGGGGCAAGAGACCCAGTACTTC	CAISSKLAGQETQYF